The T cell receptor beta chain described here comes from a study of T-cell memory formation after mild COVID-19. Study results and caveats: Pre-infection memory held some responding clones, suggesting pre-existing cross-reactive T cells responded.

MiXCR, applied by TCRdb to the 5' RACE reads, yields one record per CDR3 protein. The sample yields hundreds of thousands of distinct CDR3 sequences, around 15% seen once. To note about this clonotype: Its antigen is currently unknown.

The TCR originated in a young man who had mild COVID-19 (a few samples of this study predate the infection). Cell type and time point are not known. Sequences were obtained from PBMCs or a T cell subset sorted from them (not recorded which).

The CDR3 coding sequence is TGTGCCAGCAGCGTAGGGGTTGAGGGGACCCAGTACTTC. Amino acids: CASSVGVEGTQYF. V and J are TRBV9 and TRBJ2-5; D is perhaps TRBD2 (5 bases). The CDR3 contains 13 residues. V was pared by 0 bases and J by 7 bases, with 10 bases between. Per germline, CDR1 SGDLS and CDR2 YYNGEE.